This is a list of T cell receptor beta chains from one sample in a study of cytomegalovirus exposure and HLA in healthy donors. Sequencing used immunoSEQ multiplex PCR; TCRdb keeps in-frame clones, though not all of them. The sample has about 100,000 clones; around 76% are singletons. Sequenced: PBMCs. These receptors all come from a woman aged 55-70 years in good health and CMV-seropositive. CDR3s include the opening cysteine and the closing phenylalanine or tryptophan. Each record gives: V gene, clone size, D gene, J gene, CDR3 DNA, CDR3 protein. A D gene is named only where the DNA matches it firmly. Not every row has a clone size; where given, it reads once, few, many or a size class.

TRBV19	.	TRBD2	TRBJ2-7	TGTGCCAGTAGTATTGGGGATAGCGGGATATACGAGCAGTACTTC	CASSIGDSGIYEQYF
TRBV5-1	few	TRBD1	TRBJ1-1	TGCGCCAGCAGCTTGGGCCAGGGGGGCATGAACACTGAAGCTTTCTTT	CASSLGQGGMNTEAFF
TRBV11-3	.	TRBD2	TRBJ2-2	TGTGCCAGCAGCTTTGGACTAGCGGGAGGGCCGCGAACCGGGGAGCTGTTTTTT	CASSFGLAGGPRTGELFF
TRBV30	.	.	TRBJ2-1	TGTGCCTGGATGCGGACTCTTAACAATGAGCAGTTCTTC	CAWMRTLNNEQFF
TRBV30	.	TRBD2	TRBJ2-2	TGTGCCTGGAGTGTCATAGCGGGAGTGGTCGGGGAGCTGTTTTTT	CAWSVIAGVVGELFF
TRBV2	.	TRBD2	TRBJ2-5	TGTGCCAGCAGGGCTAGGACTAGCGGGAGGGCCCGGGAGACCCAGTACTTC	CASRARTSGRARETQYF
TRBV30	.	TRBD2	TRBJ2-7	TGTGCCTGGAGGACGGGACTAGCGGGAGCCCGTTTCTACGAGCAGTACTTC	CAWRTGLAGARFYEQYF
TRBV7-9	once	.	TRBJ1-1	TGTGCCAGCAGCTCTGGGGGGTTATATAACACTGAAGCTTTCTTT	CASSSGGLYNTEAFF
TRBV15	.	.	TRBJ1-1	TGTGCCACCAGCAGGAACAGGGACACTGAAGCTTTCTTT	CATSRNRDTEAFF
TRBV7-6	few	.	TRBJ1-5	TGTGCCAGCAGCTTGGCAAGCAATCAGCCCCAGCATTTT	CASSLASNQPQHF
TRBV5-6	few	.	TRBJ2-7	TGTGCCAGCAGCTTGGGAGGGTCAACCTACGAGCAGTACTTC	CASSLGGSTYEQYF
TRBV29-1	.	TRBD2	TRBJ2-7	TGCAGCGCCCGGACTAGCGATCTAAACGAGCAGTACTTC	CSARTSDLNEQYF
TRBV2	.	.	TRBJ2-7	TGTGCCAGCAGGGAGAAAATGCAGGGGACCTACGAGCAGTACTTC	CASREKMQGTYEQYF
TRBV10-2	.	.	TRBJ2-7	TGCGCCTGCGCGGCCTGGGGGGTGAACGTCTACGAGCAGTACTTC	CACAAWGVNVYEQYF
TRBV28	once	.	TRBJ1-5	TGTGCCAGCAACGCGGGGGGCCAGCCCCAGCATTTT	CASNAGGQPQHF
TRBV9	few	TRBD2	TRBJ2-1	TGTGCCAGCAGCCCCCGGCTAGCGGGAGGTAGTGAGCAGTTCTTC	CASSPRLAGGSEQFF
TRBV4-1	.	.	TRBJ1-1	TGCGCCAGCAGCCAACCTACCTCCGGTCGAGCTTTCTTT	CASSQPTSGRAFF